This T cell receptor beta chain was recovered during a study of cytomegalovirus exposure and HLA in healthy donors. The study's findings and limits: According to reports, the classifier identified cytomegalovirus status with high specificity and sensitivity. One later analysis reportedly identified an Asian-associated ancestry cluster that showed fewer N-insertions than the roughly 700-donor mean.

Germline loops: CDR1 SGHRS, CDR2 YFSETQ. This CDR3 has 16 residues. The V end was cut by 1 base, the J end by 1 base, with 14 bases between. A multiplex PCR was run with 60 Vbeta primers and 13 Jbeta primers. TCRdb's table, derived via immunoSEQ multiplex PCR, lists solely in-frame clones and lacks some. The table lists approximately 100,000 clones, around 74% of them singletons. Comment on this clone: Antigen: not known.

Material for sequencing was PBMCs. The chain couples TRBV5-1 to TRBJ1-1; D ambiguous. This clonotype was obtained from a male donor in good health and CMV-seropositive. The CDR3 DNA reads TGCGCCAGCAGCTTGAGGGAGACGCAAGGGAACACTGAAGCTTTCTTT. It is translated as CASSLRETQGNTEAFF. Supplemented by reference TRBV5-1 and TRBJ1-1, the full variable domain reads KAGVTQTPRYLIKTRGQQVTLSCSPISGHRSVSWYQQTPGQGLQFLFEYFSETQRNKGNFPGRFSGRQFSNSRSEMNVSTLELGDSALYLCASSLRETQGNTEAFFGQGTRLTVV.